Listed below are T cell receptor beta chains from one sample, sequenced in a study. MiXCR, applied by TCRdb to the 5' RACE reads, yields one record per CDR3 protein. Here the sample spans a few thousand distinct CDR3 sequences, around 6.5% being singletons. Sequencing was performed on total memory T cells from blood PBMCs. Receptors were obtained from a female donor with HIV. Both conserved end residues are part of each CDR3. A D gene is named only where the DNA matches it firmly. A clone size is listed for some rows: how often the clone was seen (once, few, many), or a class if it is expanded.

D gene	clone size	V gene	J gene	CDR3 protein	CDR3 DNA
-	large	TRBV15	TRBJ1-1	CATSRAGDITEAFF	TGTGCCACCAGCAGAGCTGGAGATATTACTGAAGCTTTCTTT
-	medium-sized	TRBV30	TRBJ1-2	CAWSGGVRYTF	TGTGCCTGGAGTGGGGGCGTGCGCTACACCTTC
TRBD1	large	TRBV30	TRBJ1-2	CAWSVRAGGGYTF	TGTGCCTGGAGTGTAAGGGCAGGGGGGGGCTACACCTTC
-	-	TRBV6-2/TRBV6-3	TRBJ2-6	CASSYSGSISGANVLTF	TGTGCCAGCAGTTACTCGGGCAGTATCTCTGGGGCCAACGTCCTGACTTTC
TRBD1	few	TRBV4-2	TRBJ1-1	CASSPGGQGGSEAFF	TGTGCCAGCAGCCCGGGGGGACAGGGCGGGTCTGAAGCTTTCTTT
-	medium-sized	TRBV11-2	TRBJ1-2	CASSLVGQSGDGYTF	TGTGCCAGCAGCTTAGTGGGACAAAGTGGCGATGGCTACACCTTC
TRBD1	medium-sized	TRBV7-9	TRBJ1-2	CASIDDGQGQYGYTF	TGTGCCAGCATCGACGACGGACAGGGACAATATGGCTACACCTTC
-	-	TRBV2	TRBJ1-4	CASGLWEKLFF	TGTGCCAGCGGGCTTTGGGAAAAACTGTTTTTT
-	-	TRBV24-1	TRBJ2-5	CATSTGTQETQYF	TGTGCCACCAGTACCGGGACTCAAGAGACCCAGTACTTC
TRBD2	medium-sized	TRBV4-3	TRBJ2-5	CASSQDTELAGLETQYF	TGCGCCAGCAGCCAAGATACGGAACTAGCGGGGCTCGAGACCCAGTACTTC
TRBD2	medium-sized	TRBV30	TRBJ2-3	CAWSKRGGTDTQYF	TGTGCCTGGAGTAAGCGGGGGGGCACAGATACGCAGTATTTT
TRBD1	medium-sized	TRBV15	TRBJ1-2	CATSRDGTGANYGYTF	TGTGCCACCAGCAGAGATGGGACAGGGGCTAACTATGGCTACACCTTC
TRBD1	medium-sized	TRBV6-1	TRBJ2-5	CASRSAGGAETQYF	TGTGCCAGCAGGTCGGCAGGGGGCGCAGAGACCCAGTACTTC
-	-	TRBV9	TRBJ2-1	CASSEGGESYNEQFF	TGTGCCAGCAGCGAGGGGGGGGAGTCCTACAATGAGCAGTTCTTC
-	-	TRBV6-5	TRBJ1-1	CASSFLGQNTEAFF	TGTGCCAGCAGTTTTCTGGGCCAGAACACTGAAGCTTTCTTT
-	medium-sized	TRBV7-9	TRBJ1-1	CASSLGYEAFF	TGTGCCAGCAGCTTAGGTTATGAAGCTTTCTTT
-	large	TRBV10-3	TRBJ1-2	CAISGQQTEYGYTF	TGTGCCATCAGTGGACAGCAAACAGAATATGGCTACACCTTC
TRBD1	few	TRBV6-4	TRBJ1-2	CASRTGQGGYTF	TGTGCCAGCAGGACTGGACAGGGCGGCTACACCTTC
TRBD2	medium-sized	TRBV15	TRBJ2-1	CATEYTGTSGYNEQFF	TGTGCCACCGAGTACACCGGGACTAGCGGATACAATGAGCAGTTCTTC
-	medium-sized	TRBV12-3/TRBV12-4	TRBJ1-2	CASSSPDSQGYTF	TGTGCCAGCAGTTCCCCGGACAGCCAGGGCTACACCTTC
-	-	TRBV23-1	TRBJ1-2	CASSHVEPPTGYTF	TGCGCCAGCAGTCATGTCGAACCGCCAACTGGCTACACCTTC
TRBD1	medium-sized	TRBV7-6	TRBJ2-1	CASSLLSGQAWGFEQFF	TGTGCCAGCAGCTTACTCTCGGGACAGGCCTGGGGCTTTGAGCAGTTCTTC
-	few	TRBV5-6	TRBJ1-2	CASSLGLNYGYTF	TGTGCCAGCAGCTTGGGGCTGAACTATGGCTACACCTTC
TRBD1	medium-sized	TRBV4-3	TRBJ2-1	CASSQDLTGAYNEQFF	TGCGCCAGCAGCCAAGATTTGACAGGGGCTTACAATGAGCAGTTCTTC
-	medium-sized	TRBV7-2	TRBJ1-5	CASSLGPTGANQPQHF	TGTGCCAGCAGCTTAGGCCCAACCGGGGCAAATCAGCCCCAGCATTTT
-	few	TRBV30	TRBJ2-5	CAWRPRGRAETQYF	TGTGCCTGGAGGCCCAGAGGGCGCGCGGAGACCCAGTACTTC
TRBD1	medium-sized	TRBV11-2	TRBJ1-1	CASSLDRGPTEAFF	TGTGCCAGCAGCTTAGACAGGGGGCCCACTGAAGCTTTCTTT
-	medium-sized	TRBV12-3/TRBV12-4	TRBJ1-1	CASGPTGRNTEAFF	TGTGCCAGCGGCCCGACGGGGAGGAACACTGAAGCTTTCTTT
-	medium-sized	TRBV6-5	TRBJ1-1	CASSYPTRQDMNTEAFF	TGTGCCAGCAGTTACCCAACCCGACAGGATATGAACACTGAAGCTTTCTTT
-	medium-sized	TRBV10-1	TRBJ1-1	CASSGGTTGNTEAFF	TGCGCCAGCAGTGGTGGGACCACGGGGAACACTGAAGCTTTCTTT
-	large	TRBV15	TRBJ1-3	CATSSIGAAGNTIYF	TGTGCCACCAGCAGTATAGGGGCTGCTGGAAACACCATATATTTT
TRBD1	few	TRBV18	TRBJ1-6	CASSWTGEDSPLHF	TGTGCCAGCTCATGGACAGGGGAGGATTCACCCCTCCACTTT
-	medium-sized	TRBV7-2	TRBJ2-3	CASSGGITDTQYF	TGTGCCAGCAGCGGCGGTATCACAGATACGCAGTATTTT
-	large	TRBV29-1	TRBJ1-1	CSVVPGWHTEAFF	TGCAGCGTTGTACCAGGATGGCACACTGAAGCTTTCTTT
-	few	TRBV6-5	TRBJ2-3	CASSYPRADTQYF	TGTGCCAGCAGTTACCCCAGGGCAGATACGCAGTATTTT
-	-	TRBV5-5	TRBJ1-6	CASSPSMGDSPLHF	TGTGCCAGCAGCCCCTCCATGGGGGATTCACCCCTCCACTTT
-	-	TRBV4-3	TRBJ2-1	CASSQDNTGGLREQFF	TGCGCCAGCAGCCAAGATAACACCGGGGGGCTCAGAGAGCAGTTCTTC
-	medium-sized	TRBV9	TRBJ2-1	CASSVSDSHYNEQFF	TGTGCCAGCAGCGTATCGGACAGTCACTACAATGAGCAGTTCTTC
-	medium-sized	TRBV10-1	TRBJ2-5	CASSEVGWGTQYF	TGCGCCAGCAGTGAGGTGGGCTGGGGGACCCAGTACTTC
-	medium-sized	TRBV5-1	TRBJ1-2	CASSLGGDYGYTF	TGCGCCAGCAGCTTGGGGGGCGACTATGGCTACACCTTC
-	-	TRBV29-1	TRBJ1-1	CSVEGNTEAFF	TGCAGCGTTGAAGGGAACACTGAAGCTTTCTTT
-	medium-sized	TRBV11-3	TRBJ1-3	CASSLDGPGNTIYF	TGTGCCAGCAGCTTGGATGGGCCTGGAAACACCATATATTTT
-	medium-sized	TRBV19	TRBJ1-3	CASSMVRNTIYF	TGTGCCAGTAGTATGGTCCGAAACACCATATATTTT
-	medium-sized	TRBV12-3/TRBV12-4	TRBJ2-3	CASSFPPRVTQYF	TGTGCCAGCAGTTTTCCCCCGCGGGTTACGCAGTATTTT
TRBD1	-	TRBV15	TRBJ1-5	CATSSGQGAYQPQHF	TGTGCCACCAGCAGCGGACAGGGGGCTTATCAGCCCCAGCATTTT
TRBD1	few	TRBV7-9	TRBJ2-5	CASSLAGDRSPMAQYF	TGTGCCAGCAGCTTAGCGGGGGACAGATCTCCCATGGCCCAGTACTTC
-	-	TRBV11-3	TRBJ2-1	CASSLNPNEQFF	TGTGCCAGCAGCTTAAATCCGAATGAGCAGTTCTTC
-	few	TRBV20-1	TRBJ1-2	CSAWTARGYTF	TGCAGTGCATGGACAGCCCGTGGCTACACCTTC